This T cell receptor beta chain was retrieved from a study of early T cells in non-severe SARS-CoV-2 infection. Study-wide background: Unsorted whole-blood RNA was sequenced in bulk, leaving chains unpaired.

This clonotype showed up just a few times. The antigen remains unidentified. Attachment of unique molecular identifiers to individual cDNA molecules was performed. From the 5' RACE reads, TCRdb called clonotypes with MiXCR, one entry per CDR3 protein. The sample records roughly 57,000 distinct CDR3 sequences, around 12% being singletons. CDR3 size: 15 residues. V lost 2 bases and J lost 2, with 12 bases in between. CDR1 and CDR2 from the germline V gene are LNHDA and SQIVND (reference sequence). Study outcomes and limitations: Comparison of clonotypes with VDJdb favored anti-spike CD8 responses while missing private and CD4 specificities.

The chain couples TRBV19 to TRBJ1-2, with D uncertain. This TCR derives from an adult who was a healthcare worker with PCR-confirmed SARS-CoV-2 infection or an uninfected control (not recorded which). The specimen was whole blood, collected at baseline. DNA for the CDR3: TGTGCCAGTAGTATACAGCCGGGAGTGAACTATGGCTACACCTTC. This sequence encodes CASSIQPGVNYGYTF.